This passage covers 30 T cell receptor beta chains from one sample sequenced in a study of blood T cell repertoires in COVID-19. Measured with immunoSEQ multiplex PCR; TCRdb has only the in-frame clones, and not every one. The sample consists of a few hundred thousand clones, about four fifths of them appearing once. Source material: PBMCs or T cells enriched from blood (not recorded which). The source of these receptors is a woman aged 40 to 55 who had recovered from COVID-19.

This chain connects TRBV19 to TRBJ1-2; D call uncertain. The germline V gene encodes CDR1 LNHDA and CDR2 SQIVND (reference sequence). The V gene lost 1 base and the J gene lost 3 bases, with 15 bases spanning the gap. This CDR3 spans 16 amino acids. CDR3 nucleotides: TGTGCCAGTAGTATAGCCCCCTCGGTCCGAGACTATGGCTACACCTTC. This translates into CASSIAPSVRDYGYTF.

This chain's CDR3 is CASSSLTGNPNNQPQHF. The CDR3 DNA is TGTGCCAGCAGTTCGCTGACAGGTAACCCTAACAATCAGCCCCAGCATTTT. The chain is built from TRBV27 and TRBJ1-5, with D possibly matching TRBD1 (6 bases). Germline CDR1 is MNHEY and CDR2 is SMNVEV (reference sequence). V was clipped by 4 bases and J by 3 bases, with 19 bases between them. The CDR3 extends over 17 amino acids.

The rearrangement uses TRBV6-5 and TRBJ1-1; D not resolved. The germline gives CDR1 MNHEY, CDR2 SVGAGI. The CDR3 is 14 amino acids. V lost 9 bases and J 5 bases, leaving 19 bases between the germline ends. CDR3 amino acids: CASLTWGDGTEAFF. The DNA for the CDR3 is TGTGCCAGTCTAACTTGGGGAGATGGTACTGAAGCTTTCTTT.

The chain couples TRBV2 to TRBJ1-2; TRBD1 agrees at 10 bases. The junction had 4 bases not matched to a gene; V was cut back by 6 bases and J by 6 bases. From germline, CDR1 is SNHLY and CDR2 FYNNEI. CDR3 length equals 13 residues. The CDR3 region is CASRWDRGNGYTF. As DNA, the CDR3 is TGTGCCAGCAGGTGGGACAGGGGTAATGGCTACACCTTC.

The chain couples TRBV7-2 to TRBJ1-2; 7 bases map to TRBD1. Unmatched junction bases numbered 18, after V lost 4 bases and J lost 7 bases. The CDR3 consists of 17 residues. Germline V CDR1 and CDR2: SGHTA, FQGNSA. The CDR3: CASSSRDSLFMGFGYTF. In nucleotides, the CDR3 is TGTGCCAGCAGCTCACGGGACAGTTTATTTATGGGGTTTGGCTACACCTTC.

V and J are TRBV2 and TRBJ2-1; a weak D match, TRBD1 (5 bases). Germline lookup yields CDR1 SNHLY and CDR2 FYNNEI. The V end lost 6 bases, the J end lost 8 bases, and 14 bases lay between the germline ends. There are 13 residues in the CDR3. This CDR3 is CASSAQGLDEQFF. The CDR3 coding sequence is TGTGCCAGCAGCGCCCAGGGCTTAGATGAGCAGTTCTTC.

The CDR3, as DNA: TGTGCCAGTTCAAGGTCGCGGGAGAGGTATGAGCAGTTCTTC. Protein sequence: CASSRSRERYEQFF. The chain has TRBV3-1 (or the pseudogene TRBV3-2) and TRBJ2-1, with TRBD2 identical over 7 bases. Trimming at V came to 9 bases and at J to 8 bases, leaving 13 bases not matched to a gene. The CDR3 has 14 residues. From germline, CDR1 is LGHDT and CDR2 YNNKEL (reference sequence).

J is TRBJ2-3 and V is TRBV10-1; no clear D. The CDR3 sequence is 15 residues long. Germline CDR1 WNHNN, CDR2 SYGVQD (reference sequence). The ends were cut back, 2 bases at V and 1 base at J, with 10 bases in the middle. The CDR3 bases are TGCGCCAGCAGTGAGCGGCTGACTGGCACAGATACGCAGTATTTT. Amino acid sequence: CASSERLTGTDTQYF.

The genes are TRBV7-2 and TRBJ1-2, with no clear D. In germline, CDR1 is SGHTA, CDR2 FQGNSA. The CDR3 spans 11 residues. The V end lost 2 bases, the J end lost 6 bases, and 4 bases lay between the germline ends. The CDR3 region has the DNA TGTGCCAGCAGCTTAAAGCATGGCTACACCTTC. It yields the protein CASSLKHGYTF.

The chain has TRBV5-1 and TRBJ1-4; 7 positions match TRBD1. The CDR3 is 16 amino acids. V lost 3 bases, J lost 11 bases, and 16 bases stayed unmatched. Germline values: CDR1 SGHRS, CDR2 YFSETQ. CDR3 sequence (DNA): TGCGCCAGCAGCTCGTCCGTGCAGGGGGGAATCGGGAAACTGTTTTTT. Protein sequence: CASSSSVQGGIGKLFF.

This chain joins TRBV11-3 and TRBJ2-4; D is uncertain. Trimming removed 2 bases at V and 7 bases at J, with 12 bases between. Germline lookup yields CDR1 SGHNT and CDR2 YENEEA. CDR3 length: 14 residues. In DNA, the CDR3 is TGTGCCAGCAGCTTATTCGGCAGCGATAACATTCAGTACTTC. Amino acids: CASSLFGSDNIQYF. Combining the CDR3 with reference TRBV11-3 and TRBJ2-4 gives the whole variable domain EAGVVQSPRYKIIEKKQPVAFWCNPISGHNTLYWYLQNLGQGPELLIRYENEEAVDDSQLPKDRFSAERLKGVDSTLKIQPAELGDSAVYLCASSLFGSDNIQYFGAGTRLSVL.

This clone was counted between two and nine times. This sequence joins TRBV2 and TRBJ1-2, with D perhaps matching TRBD1 (6 bases). Germline loops: CDR1 SNHLY, CDR2 FYNNEI. The ends were cut back, 5 bases at V and 2 bases at J, with 27 bases in the middle. The CDR3 is made up of 19 amino acids. The CDR3 reads CASSPPHEAGATSNYGYTF. In DNA, the CDR3 is TGTGCCAGCAGTCCCCCCCACGAGGCAGGGGCGACATCGAACTATGGCTACACCTTC.

This clone appeared once. The genes are TRBV11-3 and TRBJ2-1, with 9 bases fitting TRBD1. The CDR3 consists of 14 residues. V dropped 8 bases and J dropped 9; count of bases not matched to a gene: 11. Germline CDR1 reads SGHNT; CDR2 reads YENEEA. As DNA, the CDR3 is TGTGCCAGCTCGCGGGACAGGGTCATGGGTGAGCAGTTCTTC. It codes for CASSRDRVMGEQFF. Filled out from reference TRBV11-3 and TRBJ2-1, the complete variable domain reads EAGVVQSPRYKIIEKKQPVAFWCNPISGHNTLYWYLQNLGQGPELLIRYENEEAVDDSQLPKDRFSAERLKGVDSTLKIQPAELGDSAVYLCASSRDRVMGEQFFGPGTRLTVL.

The J gene is TRBJ2-5, the V gene TRBV5-1; the match to TRBD2 covers 8 bases. The CDR3 spans 15 residues. The V gene's germline CDR1 is SGHRS and CDR2 YFSETQ. J lost 1 base, V lost 4 bases, and 6 bases had no gene match. CDR3 sequence: CASSTPGGLQETQYF. The CDR3 bases are TGCGCCAGCAGCACCCCGGGAGGGCTCCAAGAGACCCAGTACTTC.

This sequence joins TRBV14 and TRBJ1-3; 7 bases match TRBD1. Germline trimming cut 4 bases from V and 2 bases from J; bases unmatched to any gene: 5. CDR1 and CDR2 from the germline V gene are SGHDN and FVKESK. CDR3 length equals 15 residues. The CDR3, as DNA: TGTGCCAGCAGCCTACAGGGGATAGCTGGAAACACCATATATTTT. Translation: CASSLQGIAGNTIYF.

The sample holds one count of this clone. This rearrangement joins TRBV28 to TRBJ1-5; 7 nucleotides line up with TRBD1. Germline values: CDR1 MDHEN, CDR2 SYDVKM. CDR3 length equals 12 residues. V lost 8 bases and J lost 7; bases outside the gene matches: 5. The CDR3 spells CASLTGLQPQHF. CDR3 DNA sequence: TGTGCCAGCTTGACAGGGTTACAGCCCCAGCATTTT.

This chain links TRBV4-1 with TRBJ1-5, with D unresolved. Germline V gene lookup returns CDR1 MGHRA and CDR2 YSYEKL. The CDR3 is 17 residues long. Trimming cost V 1 base and J 5 bases, with 18 bases left between them. In DNA form, the CDR3 reads TGCGCCAGCAGCCAAGTTCCTCTTATGAGGCTCGATCAGCCCCAGCATTTT. Translating gives CASSQVPLMRLDQPQHF.

The chain joins TRBV19 to TRBJ1-3; the match to TRBD1 covers 8 bases. The CDR3 sequence is 16 residues long. J was trimmed by 0 bases and V by 3 bases; bases with no gene match: 4. Germline values: CDR1 LNHDA, CDR2 SQIVND (reference sequence). The CDR3 sequence is CASSIGTGSSGNTIYF. The CDR3 DNA is TGTGCCAGTAGTATCGGGACAGGTTCCTCTGGAAACACCATATATTTT.

The rearrangement uses TRBV7-2 and TRBJ2-1, with D tentatively TRBD2 (5 bases). CDR1 SGHTA and CDR2 FQGNSA come from the germline V gene. The CDR3 covers 16 residues. Trimming removed 7 bases at V and 9 bases at J, with 25 bases between. CDR3 DNA sequence: TGTGCCAGCACCTCCTCGGTATCTAGCCTCGATGTTGAGCAGTTCTTC. The encoded protein is CASTSSVSSLDVEQFF.

The genes are TRBV28 and TRBJ1-6, with D maybe TRBD1 (6 bases). V was cut by 7 bases and J by 4 bases, with 14 bases left in between. CDR3 length: 15 amino acids. The germline V gene encodes CDR1 MDHEN and CDR2 SYDVKM. CDR3 region: CASTLGQSYNSPLHF. Written as DNA, the CDR3 is TGTGCCAGCACCCTCGGACAGAGTTATAATTCACCCCTCCACTTT.

The chain combines TRBV6-5 with TRBJ2-3; D perhaps matches TRBD2 (5 bases). V lost 6 bases to trimming and J lost 0 bases, with 13 bases between them. Germline CDR1 reads MNHEY; CDR2 reads SVGAGI. The CDR3 runs to 15 residues. The CDR3 spells CASSHRSGSTDTQYF. CDR3 sequence (DNA): TGTGCCAGCAGCCACCGAAGCGGAAGCACAGATACGCAGTATTTT.

This clone turned up a few times. The same CDR3 is also encoded by other DNA sequences in this sample. The J gene is TRBJ1-2, the V gene TRBV9; 7 positions match TRBD1. Germline V lookup: CDR1 SGDLS, CDR2 YYNGEE. This CDR3 is built from 13 residues. V shed 3 bases, J shed 4 bases, and the junction held 3 bases outside the gene matches. The CDR3 nucleotides read TGTGCCAGCAGCGCAGGGACAGTCTATGGCTACACCTTC. Translating it yields CASSAGTVYGYTF.

This clone is a singleton in its sample. The chain recombines TRBV25-1 with TRBJ2-5, with TRBD1 matching over 7 bases. From germline, CDR1 is MGHDK and CDR2 SYGVNS. CDR3 length: 15 amino acids. The V gene end was trimmed by 2 bases and the J gene end by 5 bases; junction bases not matched to a gene: 8. The CDR3 nucleotides read TGTGCCAGCAGTGAAGGGGAAGGGGGCTGGGAGACCCAGTACTTC. Encoded protein: CASSEGEGGWETQYF.

The chain combines TRBV11-2 with TRBJ2-1; TRBD2 aligns across 8 bases. Losses at the gene ends were 3 bases for V and 6 bases for J; bases not matched to a gene: 1. The germline V gene has CDR1 SGHAT and CDR2 FQNNGV. The CDR3 runs 13 residues. This CDR3 reads CASSLGLVNEQFF. The CDR3 nucleotides read TGTGCCAGCAGCTTGGGACTAGTCAATGAGCAGTTCTTC.

The chain's CDR3 is CASWTGSGEQFF. The CDR3, as DNA: TGTGCCAGCTGGACAGGGAGTGGTGAGCAGTTCTTC. The rearrangement links TRBV6-6 to TRBJ2-1; 8 nucleotides agree with TRBD1. This CDR3 has 12 residues. CDR1 is MNHNY, CDR2 SVGAGI, per germline (reference sequence). Trimming took 8 bases from V and 9 from J; bases not matched to a gene: 6.

In regard to this clone: Other DNA sequences in this sample translate to the same CDR3. This chain uses TRBV7-2 with TRBJ1-3; D is undetermined. V lost 5 bases and J lost 1, with 9 bases in between. The CDR3 runs 14 residues. The germline CDR1 and CDR2 sequences are SGHTA and FQGNSA. The CDR3 here is CASSLGLSGNTIYF. CDR3 nucleotides: TGTGCCAGCAGCCTAGGACTTTCTGGAAACACCATATATTTT. The variable domain in full, completed from reference TRBV7-2 and TRBJ1-3, reads GAGVSQSPSNKVTEKGKDVELRCDPISGHTALYWYRQSLGQGLEFLIYFQGNSAPDKSGLPSDRFSAERTGGSVSTLTIQRTQQEDSAVYLCASSLGLSGNTIYFGEGSWLTVV.

The gene calls are TRBV28 and TRBJ2-1, with 12 bases fitting TRBD2. The germline CDR1 and CDR2 sequences are MDHEN and SYDVKM. V was pared by 6 bases and J by 4 bases, with 10 bases of the junction left unmatched. The CDR3 covers 17 residues. DNA for the CDR3: TGTGCCAGCAGCCCTCCTAGCGGGAGGGAAAGTTACAATGAGCAGTTCTTC. This gives the protein CASSPPSGRESYNEQFF.

The chain combines TRBV5-4 with TRBJ2-5; 12 bases align to TRBD2. Germline V gene sequence: CDR1 SGHNT, CDR2 YYREEE (reference sequence). The CDR3 has 17 amino acids. The trim removed 3 bases at V and 5 bases at J, leaving 11 bases unmatched. The CDR3 DNA follows: TGTGCCAGCAGCTCGGGACTAGCGGGCACCAAGTCGGAGACCCAGTACTTC. Translation: CASSSGLAGTKSETQYF.

The V gene is TRBV10-3, the J gene TRBJ2-3; 9 nucleotides align to TRBD2. The CDR3 consists of 16 residues. The V gene end was trimmed by 5 bases and the J gene end by 4 bases; junction bases not matched to a gene: 10. The germline gives CDR1 ENHRY, CDR2 SYGVKD. CDR3 region: CAISLNPAGGSDTQYF. The CDR3 DNA reads as TGTGCCATCAGTCTAAATCCAGCGGGAGGTTCAGATACGCAGTATTTT.

This chain joins TRBV5-4 and TRBJ2-7; TRBD2 matches at 13 bases. From germline, CDR1 is SGHNT and CDR2 YYREEE (reference sequence). V shed 4 bases, J shed 2 bases, and the junction held 3 bases outside the gene matches. The CDR3 sequence is 15 residues long. DNA of the CDR3: TGTGCCAGCAGCCCGGGACTAGCGGGAACCTACGAGCAGTACTTC. Translation: CASSPGLAGTYEQYF.